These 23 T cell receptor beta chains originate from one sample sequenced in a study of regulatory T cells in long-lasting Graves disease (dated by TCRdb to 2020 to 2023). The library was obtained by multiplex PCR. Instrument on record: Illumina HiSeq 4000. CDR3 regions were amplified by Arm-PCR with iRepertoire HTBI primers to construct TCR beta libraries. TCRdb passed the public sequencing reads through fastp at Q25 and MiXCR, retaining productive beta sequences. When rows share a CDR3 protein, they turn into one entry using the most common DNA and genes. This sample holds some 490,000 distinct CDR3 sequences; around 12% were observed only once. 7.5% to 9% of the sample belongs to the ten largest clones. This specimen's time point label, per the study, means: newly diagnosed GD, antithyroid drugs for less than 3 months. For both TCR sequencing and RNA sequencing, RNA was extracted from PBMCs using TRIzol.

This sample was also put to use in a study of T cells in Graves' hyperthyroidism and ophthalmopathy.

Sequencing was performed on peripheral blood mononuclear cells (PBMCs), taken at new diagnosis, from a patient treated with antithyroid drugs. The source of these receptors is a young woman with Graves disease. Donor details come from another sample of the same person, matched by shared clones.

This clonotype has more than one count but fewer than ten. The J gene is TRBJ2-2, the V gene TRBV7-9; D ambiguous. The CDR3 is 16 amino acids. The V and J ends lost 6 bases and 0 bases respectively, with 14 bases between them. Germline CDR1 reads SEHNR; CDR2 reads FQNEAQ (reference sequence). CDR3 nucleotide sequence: TGTGCCAGCAGTGGGCAGAGCGCAGCGAACACCGGGGAGCTGTTTTTT. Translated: CASSGQSAANTGELFF.

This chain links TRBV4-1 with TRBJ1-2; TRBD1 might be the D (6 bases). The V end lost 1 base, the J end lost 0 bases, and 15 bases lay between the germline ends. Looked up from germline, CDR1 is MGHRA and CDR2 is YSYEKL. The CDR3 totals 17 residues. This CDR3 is CASSQVGGQRSNYGYTF. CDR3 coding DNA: TGCGCCAGCAGCCAAGTTGGCGGACAGAGATCTAACTATGGCTACACCTTC.

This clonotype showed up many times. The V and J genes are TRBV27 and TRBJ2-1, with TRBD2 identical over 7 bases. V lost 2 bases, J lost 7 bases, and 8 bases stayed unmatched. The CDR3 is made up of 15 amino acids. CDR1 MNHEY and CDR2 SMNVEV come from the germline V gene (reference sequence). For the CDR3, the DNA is TGTGCCAGCAGTTTAACAGCGGGAATTGTAAATGAGCAGTTCTTC. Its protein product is CASSLTAGIVNEQFF.

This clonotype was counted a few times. The CDR3 nucleotides are TGTGCCAGCAGCTTAGGACAGGGGGCGCTTGGGGCCAACGTCCTGACTTTC. Translation gives CASSLGQGALGANVLTF. The chain couples TRBV7-9 to TRBJ2-6; 10 positions match TRBD1. After removal of 1 base from V and 3 bases from J, the junction contained 3 bases not matched to a gene. The CDR3 totals 17 residues. Per the germline V gene, CDR1 is SEHNR and CDR2 is FQNEAQ (reference sequence).

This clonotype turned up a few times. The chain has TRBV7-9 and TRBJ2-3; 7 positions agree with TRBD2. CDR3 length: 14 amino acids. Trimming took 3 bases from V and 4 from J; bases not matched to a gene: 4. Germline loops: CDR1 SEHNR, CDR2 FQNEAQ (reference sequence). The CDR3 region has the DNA TGTGCCAGCAGCTTCGGCGGGAGCCCAGATACGCAGTATTTT. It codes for CASSFGGSPDTQYF. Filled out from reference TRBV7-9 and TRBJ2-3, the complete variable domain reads DTGVSQNPRHKITKRGQNVTFRCDPISEHNRLYWYRQTLGQGPEFLTYFQNEAQLEKSRLLSDRFSAERPKGSFSTLEIQRTEQGDSAMYLCASSFGGSPDTQYFGPGTRLTVL.

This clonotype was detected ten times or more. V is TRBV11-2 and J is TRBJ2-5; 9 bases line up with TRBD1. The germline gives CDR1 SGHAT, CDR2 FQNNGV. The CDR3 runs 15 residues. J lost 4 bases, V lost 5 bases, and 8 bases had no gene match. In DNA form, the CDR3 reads TGTGCCAGCAGCCTGCACAGGGGGCGCGTAGAGACCCAGTACTTC. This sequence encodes CASSLHRGRVETQYF.

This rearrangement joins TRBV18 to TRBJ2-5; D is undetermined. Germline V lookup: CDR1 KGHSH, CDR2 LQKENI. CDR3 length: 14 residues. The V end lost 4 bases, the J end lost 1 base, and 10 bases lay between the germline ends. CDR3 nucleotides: TGTGCCAGCTCACTTCCCTGGATCCAAGAGACCCAGTACTTC. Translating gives CASSLPWIQETQYF.

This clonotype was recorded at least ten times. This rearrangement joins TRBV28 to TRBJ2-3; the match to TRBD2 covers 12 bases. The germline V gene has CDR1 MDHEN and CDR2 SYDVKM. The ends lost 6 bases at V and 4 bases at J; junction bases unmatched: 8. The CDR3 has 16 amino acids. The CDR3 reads CASSSLAGGHPDTQYF. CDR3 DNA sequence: TGTGCCAGCAGCTCGCTAGCGGGAGGGCACCCAGATACGCAGTATTTT. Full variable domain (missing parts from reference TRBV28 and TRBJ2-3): DVKVTQSSRYLVKRTGEKVFLECVQDMDHENMFWYRQDPGLGLRLIYFSYDVKMKEKGDIPEGYSVSREKKERFSLILESASTNQTSMYLCASSSLAGGHPDTQYFGPGTRLTVL.

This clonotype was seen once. The CDR3 reads CASSYGRDSGETQYF. The DNA for the CDR3 is TGTGCCAGCAGTTATGGCAGGGACTCAGGAGAGACCCAGTACTTC. The chain employs TRBV12-3 or TRBV12-4 and TRBJ2-5; perhaps TRBD2 as D (6 bases). The CDR3 is 15 residues long. Trimming removed 4 bases at V and 4 bases at J, with 16 bases between.

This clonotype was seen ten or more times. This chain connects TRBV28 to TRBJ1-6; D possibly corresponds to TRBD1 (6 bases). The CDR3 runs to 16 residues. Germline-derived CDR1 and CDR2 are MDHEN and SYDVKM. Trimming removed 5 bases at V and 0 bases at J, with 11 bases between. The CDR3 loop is CASSRTESSYNSPLHF. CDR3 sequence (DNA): TGTGCCAGCAGTCGGACAGAGAGCTCCTATAATTCACCCCTCCACTTT.

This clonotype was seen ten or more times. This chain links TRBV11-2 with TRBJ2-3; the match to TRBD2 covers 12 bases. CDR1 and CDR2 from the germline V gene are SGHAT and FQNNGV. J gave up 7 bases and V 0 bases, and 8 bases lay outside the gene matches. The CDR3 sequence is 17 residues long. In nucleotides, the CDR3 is TGTGCCAGCAGCTTAGATACGACTAGCGGGGGCGGGAATACGCAGTATTTT. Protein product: CASSLDTTSGGGNTQYF.

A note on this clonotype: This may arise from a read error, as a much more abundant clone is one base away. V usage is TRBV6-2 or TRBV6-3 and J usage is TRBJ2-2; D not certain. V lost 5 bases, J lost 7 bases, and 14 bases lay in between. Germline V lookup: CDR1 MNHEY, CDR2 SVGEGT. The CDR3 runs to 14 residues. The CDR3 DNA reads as TGTGCCAGCAGTGAACTGAGGAGTGGCGGGGAGCTGTTTTTT. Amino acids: CASSELRSGGELFF.

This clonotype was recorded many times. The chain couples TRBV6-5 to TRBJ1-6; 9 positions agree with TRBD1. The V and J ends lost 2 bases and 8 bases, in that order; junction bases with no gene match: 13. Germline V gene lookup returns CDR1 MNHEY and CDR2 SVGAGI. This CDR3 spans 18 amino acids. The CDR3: CASSYHPSPQGADSPLHF. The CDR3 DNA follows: TGTGCCAGCAGTTACCACCCATCGCCACAGGGGGCGGATTCACCCCTCCACTTT.

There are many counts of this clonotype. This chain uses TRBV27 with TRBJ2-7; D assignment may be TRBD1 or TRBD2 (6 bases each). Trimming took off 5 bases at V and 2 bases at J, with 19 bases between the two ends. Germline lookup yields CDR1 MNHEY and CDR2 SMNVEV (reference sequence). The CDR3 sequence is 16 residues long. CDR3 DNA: TGTGCCAGCAGTCCCGTACCGAAGGGGGGAGCCTACGAGCAGTACTTC. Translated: CASSPVPKGGAYEQYF.

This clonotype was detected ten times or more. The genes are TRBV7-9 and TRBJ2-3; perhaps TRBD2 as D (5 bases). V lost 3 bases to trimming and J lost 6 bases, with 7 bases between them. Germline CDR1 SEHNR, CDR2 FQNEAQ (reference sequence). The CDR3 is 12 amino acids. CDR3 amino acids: CASSFREDTQYF. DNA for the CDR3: TGTGCCAGCAGCTTTAGGGAGGATACGCAGTATTTT.

The CDR3 coding sequence is TGCAGTGCTAGAGATGGGAGGTCCATCCAAGAGACCCAGTACTTC. Translated, it gives CSARDGRSIQETQYF. The chain carries TRBV20-1 and TRBJ2-5, with D possibly matching TRBD2 (6 bases). The germline V and J ends were trimmed by 0 bases and 1 base, with 12 bases remaining between them. The CDR3 sequence is 15 residues long. Germline values: CDR1 DFQATT, CDR2 SNEGSKA (reference sequence).

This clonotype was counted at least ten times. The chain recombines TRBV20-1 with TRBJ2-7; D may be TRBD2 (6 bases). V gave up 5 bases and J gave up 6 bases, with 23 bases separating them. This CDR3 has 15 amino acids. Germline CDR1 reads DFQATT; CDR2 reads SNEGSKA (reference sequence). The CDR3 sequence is CSAWEELISTAEQYF. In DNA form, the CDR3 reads TGCAGTGCTTGGGAGGAGCTGATATCGACGGCCGAGCAGTACTTC.

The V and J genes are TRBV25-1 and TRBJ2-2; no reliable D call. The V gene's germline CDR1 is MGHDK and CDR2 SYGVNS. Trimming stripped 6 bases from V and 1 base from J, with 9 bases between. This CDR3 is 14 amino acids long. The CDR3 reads CASSFPENTGELFF. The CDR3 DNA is TGTGCCAGCAGCTTCCCAGAGAACACCGGGGAGCTGTTTTTT.

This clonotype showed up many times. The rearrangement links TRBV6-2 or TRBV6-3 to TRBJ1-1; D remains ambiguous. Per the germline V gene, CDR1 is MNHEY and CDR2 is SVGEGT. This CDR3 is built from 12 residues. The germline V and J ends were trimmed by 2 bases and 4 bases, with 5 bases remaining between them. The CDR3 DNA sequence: TGTGCCAGCAGTTACCAGTCCACTGAAGCTTTCTTT. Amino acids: CASSYQSTEAFF.

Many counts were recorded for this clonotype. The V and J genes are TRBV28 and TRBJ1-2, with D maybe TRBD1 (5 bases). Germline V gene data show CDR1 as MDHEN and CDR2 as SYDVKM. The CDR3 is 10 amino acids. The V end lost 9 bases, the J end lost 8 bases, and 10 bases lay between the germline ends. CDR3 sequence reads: CASQGRGYTF. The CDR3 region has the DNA TGTGCCAGTCAGGGCCGGGGCTACACCTTC.

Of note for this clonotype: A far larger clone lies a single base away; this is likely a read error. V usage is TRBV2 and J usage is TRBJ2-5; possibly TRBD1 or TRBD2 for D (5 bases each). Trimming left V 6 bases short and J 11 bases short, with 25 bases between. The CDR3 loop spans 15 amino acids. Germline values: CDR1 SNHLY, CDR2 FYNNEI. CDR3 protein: CASRERRGGYTGQYF. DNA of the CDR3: TGTGCCAGCAGGGAGCGACGGGGCGGGTACACTGGGCAGTACTTC.

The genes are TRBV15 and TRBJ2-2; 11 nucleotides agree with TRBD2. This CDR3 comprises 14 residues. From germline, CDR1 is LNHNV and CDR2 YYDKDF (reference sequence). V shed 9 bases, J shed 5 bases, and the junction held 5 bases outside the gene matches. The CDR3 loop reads CATQTSGSTGELFF. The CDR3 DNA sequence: TGTGCCACACAAACTAGCGGGAGTACCGGGGAGCTGTTTTTT.

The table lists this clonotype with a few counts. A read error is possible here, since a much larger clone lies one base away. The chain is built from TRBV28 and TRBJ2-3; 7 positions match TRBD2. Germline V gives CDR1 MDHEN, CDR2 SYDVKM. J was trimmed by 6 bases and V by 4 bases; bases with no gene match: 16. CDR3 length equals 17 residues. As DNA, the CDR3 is TGTGCCAGCAGTTCTTCCTTAGGTGGGCGGGAGAAGGATACGCAGTATTTT. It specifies CASSSSLGGREKDTQYF.